This T cell receptor (beta chain) was profiled in a study of T-cell reconstitution after alpha-beta-depleted transplantation in children. Study conclusions and caveats: From surviving recipient T cells and thymic progenitors came the high day-60 TCRbeta diversity observed in some patients. T cells produced anew were the main source of T-cell counts and diversity one year after transplant. It was reported that alpha-beta T cells came from several hundred expanded graft clones (about two months after transplant).

Concerning this clonotype itself: What it binds is not known.

TCRbeta library preparation incorporated unique molecular identifiers. One entry per CDR3 protein results from TCRdb running MiXCR on the PCR reads. The table shows around 300,000 distinct CDR3 sequences, with just over 7.5% occurring only once. The source is a female patient aged 2-10 years who had a stem cell transplant for Fanconi anemia, so the T cells may come from the graft donor. The sample consisted of peripheral blood, taken 360 days after TCRalphabeta/CD19-depleted stem cell transplant.

CDR3 in DNA: TGTGCCAGCAGCTTAATTCCCCTGCCCGGAAACACCATATATTTT. Residues: CASSLIPLPGNTIYF. J is TRBJ1-3 and V is TRBV7-2; D gene uncertain. V was clipped by 2 bases and J by 4 bases, with 12 bases between them. Per germline, CDR1 SGHTA and CDR2 FQGNSA. The CDR3 is made up of 15 amino acids.